This TCR beta chain was recorded in a study of cytomegalovirus exposure and HLA in healthy donors. Findings and caveats of the study: TCR beta V- and J-gene trimming, according to a later analysis, was linked to a missense DCLRE1C variant. Earlier findings revealed that most TCR beta V segments proved productive either about 87% or about 30% of the time.

Trimming took 1 base from V and 5 from J, leaving 11 bases between them. The CDR3 is made up of 14 amino acids. The germline V gene has CDR1 SGHAT and CDR2 FQNNGV. Use of 60 Vbeta and 13 Jbeta primers characterized the PCR. Assay: immunoSEQ multiplex PCR; the TCRdb copy retains only in-frame clones and omits some. The profile shows about 120,000 clones, 81% of them singletons. As for this clone: Its antigen is unidentified.

The sample was PBMCs. The chain is built from TRBV11-2 and TRBJ2-5; D is unresolved. This clonotype was obtained from a man aged 35-49 years in good health and CMV-seronegative. The CDR3 nucleotides are TGTGCCAGCAGCTTAGGGAATGCGGCGGAGACCCAGTACTTC. This encodes CASSLGNAAETQYF.